This TCR beta chain was captured by sequencing in a study of blood T cell repertoires in COVID-19. Across the whole study: Sample material is recorded as cDNA or gDNA derived from T cells, B-cell-depleted T cells, or PBMCs.

The CDR3 totals 12 residues. Deletions cut 5 bases from V and 7 bases from J, with 11 bases between. CDR1 is MNHEY and CDR2 is SVGAGI in the germline V gene. While infection was still active, Seattle patients were enrolled and then followed longitudinally. Per the study methods: Reference gene primer amplification gave estimated nucleated cell counts. Assay: immunoSEQ multiplex PCR; the TCRdb copy retains only in-frame clones and omits some. D and trimming come from the DNA, and the V and J calls and clone size come from that table. The table shows about 160,000 clones, with about 90% occurring only once.

The source is a man younger than 45 with COVID-19, enrolled during active disease. Sequenced: peripheral blood. The genes are TRBV6-5 and TRBJ1-2, with a weak D call TRBD1 (6 bases). This CDR3 reads CASSPNRVGYTF. The CDR3 DNA follows: TGTGCCAGCAGTCCTAACAGGGTTGGCTACACCTTC.